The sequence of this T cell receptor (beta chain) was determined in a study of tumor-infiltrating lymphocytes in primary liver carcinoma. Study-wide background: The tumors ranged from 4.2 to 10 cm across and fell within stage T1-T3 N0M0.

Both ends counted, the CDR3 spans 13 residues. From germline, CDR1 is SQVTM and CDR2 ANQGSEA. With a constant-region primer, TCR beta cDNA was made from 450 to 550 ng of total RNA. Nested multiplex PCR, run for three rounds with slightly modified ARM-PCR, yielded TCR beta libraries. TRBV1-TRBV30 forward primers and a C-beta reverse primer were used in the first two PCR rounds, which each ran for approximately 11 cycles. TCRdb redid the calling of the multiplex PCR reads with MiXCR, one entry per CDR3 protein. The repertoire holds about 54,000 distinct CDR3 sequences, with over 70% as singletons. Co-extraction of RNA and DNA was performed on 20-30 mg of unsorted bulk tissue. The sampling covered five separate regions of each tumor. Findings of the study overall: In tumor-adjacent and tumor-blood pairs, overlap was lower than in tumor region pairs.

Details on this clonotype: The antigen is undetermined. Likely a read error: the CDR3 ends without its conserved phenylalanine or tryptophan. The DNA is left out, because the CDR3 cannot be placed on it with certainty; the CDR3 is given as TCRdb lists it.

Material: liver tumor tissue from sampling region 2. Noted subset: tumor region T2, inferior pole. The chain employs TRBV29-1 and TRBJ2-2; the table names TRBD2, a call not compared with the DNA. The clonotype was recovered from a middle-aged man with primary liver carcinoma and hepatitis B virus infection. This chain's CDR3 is CSAWRVNAGELFL.